This entry features one TCR beta chain sequence. The antigen it recognizes is unknown. No quality values exist for individual bases; no much larger clone is one base distant. The data derive from a study of shared clonotypes between healthy human individuals (dated by TCRdb to 2020 to 2021). In the study overall: A couple of women and a few men aged 18 to 49 years were included in the cohort. Blood TCR repertoires of roughly 5 healthy adults were deeply sequenced to estimate repertoire size and the extent of clonotype sharing between individuals. To increase sequencing depth and limit assay-specific biases, TCR repertoire library preparation and sequencing were carried out by different laboratories using diverse techniques. Leukapheresis yielded between about 0.94 and 8.9 billion PBMCs per donor. For each donor, CD4 naive and CD4 memory were each run on three plates, CD8 naive on two plates, and CD8 memory on one plate.

V is clipped by 4 bases and J by 1 base, and the sequence between their germline boundaries is 11 bases long. The CDR3 starts with the cysteine, ends with the phenylalanine, and has 13 residues. Just CDR3 DNA is preserved here, 39 bases in frame from base 1. Per the germline V gene, SQVTM is the CDR1 and ANQGSEA is the CDR2. Using the deep immunoSEQ assay, TCR CDR3 regions were amplified from genomic DNA by multiplex PCR. Extracted genomic DNA from each cell subset was distributed evenly across all wells of several immunoSEQ 96-well plates, and each plate was treated as a replicate. For sorted subsets, each replicate PCR was loaded with roughly 190 ng genomic DNA, equivalent to 30,000 or so T cell genomes. Purified libraries were measured with a Qubit 3.0 fluorometer, size-checked on a Bioanalyzer 2100, and measured again with the KAPA Library Quantification kit. A separate single-read 150-cycle Illumina NextSeq 550 flow cell was used to sequence each immunoSEQ 96-well plate. The study's processing was this. The immunoSEQ output contained only junctional sequences without quality scores, so filtering could not match that applied to full-length reads. Sequences were annotated with PyIR, a Python wrapper for IgBLAST v1.9, using IMGT germline references to assign V/J genes and CDR3. Reads were filtered out if the reads had weak V/J assignments (E-value above 1e-6), no CDR3, stop codons, out-of-frame junctions, or ambiguous translated residues. A V3J clonotype was defined by an identical inferred V gene, J gene, and CDR3 amino acid sequence. Percentage overlap between repertoires was calculated by dividing the number of shared unique clonotypes by the size of the smaller repertoire. RTK rarefaction, the Chao1 estimator, and Recon v2.1 estimates of unobserved clonotypes were used to assess repertoire richness. Generation probabilities for all TCRbeta clonotypes obtained by the gDNA method from four donors were computed using OLGA. This immuneACCESS table, as held by TCRdb, lists in-frame sequences with V and J called but not all clones. Of the missing ones, under half trace to an unresolved V gene in checked studies; the others have no known cause. D and trimming come from the DNA, and the V and J calls and clone size come from that table. The sample contains about 1.1 million clones, 70% to 80% of them found a single time. Approximately 0.95% of the sample lies in the top ten.

Results the study describes overall, beyond this receptor: When a few donors were compared, the shared fraction of clonotypes was around 5% for naive CD4, 3.5% to 4% for naive CD8, 2% to 2.5% for memory CD4, and approximately 0.4% for memory CD8. Naive subsets generally had larger estimated clonotype richness than memory subsets did. Compared with non-shared clonotypes, clonotypes shared by all four sorted-subset donors had higher generation probabilities. Even with the large sequencing depth, rarefaction of the sorted-subset datasets indicated that sequencing was incomplete. Based on pairwise subsampling, the degree of clonotype sharing among donors was expected to be affected by sequencing depth. Because the study included only a small number of donors, the genetic and exposure-history diversity represented was limited. Only blood was sampled, and tissue TCR repertoires likely differ from those in blood.

The donors were healthy, HIV-negative adults with no recently reported acute infections or vaccinations. Every donor was a Caucasian adult living in Nashville, Tennessee, USA. CD4+ T cells were enriched through magnetic negative selection, after which naive cells were positively selected on CD45RA and the remaining negative fraction served as the memory subset. After blood collection by leukapheresis, PBMCs were isolated using Ficoll-Histopaque density gradient centrifugation and then cryopreserved in the vapor phase of liquid nitrogen. Analytical flow cytometry was used to check the purity and quantity of each magnetically sorted T cell population. From each sorted fraction, genomic DNA was isolated and quantified by UV absorbance on a Nanodrop 2000c.

Sequencing used memory CD4+ T cells from PBMCs. The sample's cell subset or site label is to be understood as: CD45RA-negative fraction. This sequence originates from a young man in good health. Some clones in this sample may be carry-over from other donors' samples. The chain is made from TRBV29-1 and TRBJ2-7; the D gene is perhaps TRBD1, on 5 matching bases. Here the CDR3 is given as CSVADTRSYEQYF. The nucleotide sequence reads as follows: TGCAGCGTTGCGGACACCAGATCCTACGAGCAGTACTTC.